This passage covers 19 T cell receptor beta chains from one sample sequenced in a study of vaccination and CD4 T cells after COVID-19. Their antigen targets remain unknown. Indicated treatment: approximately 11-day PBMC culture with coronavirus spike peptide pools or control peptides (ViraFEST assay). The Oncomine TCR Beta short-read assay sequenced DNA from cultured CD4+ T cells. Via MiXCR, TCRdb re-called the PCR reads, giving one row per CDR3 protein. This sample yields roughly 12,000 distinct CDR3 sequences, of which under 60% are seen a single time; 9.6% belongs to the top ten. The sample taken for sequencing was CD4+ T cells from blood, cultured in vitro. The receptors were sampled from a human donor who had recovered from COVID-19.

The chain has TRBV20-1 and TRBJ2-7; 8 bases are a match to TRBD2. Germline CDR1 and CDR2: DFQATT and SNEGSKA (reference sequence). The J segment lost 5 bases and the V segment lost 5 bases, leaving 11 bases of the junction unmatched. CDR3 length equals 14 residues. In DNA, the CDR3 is TGCAGTGCTTTAGGAGGGACTAGTTTTCACGAGCAGTACTTC. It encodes CSALGGTSFHEQYF.

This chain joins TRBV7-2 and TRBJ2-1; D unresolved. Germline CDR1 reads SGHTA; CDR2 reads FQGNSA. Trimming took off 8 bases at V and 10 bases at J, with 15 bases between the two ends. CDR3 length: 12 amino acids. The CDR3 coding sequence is TGTGCCAGCGGTACATTCTGGTGGGAGCAGTTCTTC. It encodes CASGTFWWEQFF.

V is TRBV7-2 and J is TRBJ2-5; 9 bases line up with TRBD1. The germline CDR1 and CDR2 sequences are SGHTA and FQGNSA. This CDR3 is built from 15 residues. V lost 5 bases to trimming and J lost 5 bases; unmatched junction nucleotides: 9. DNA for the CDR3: TGTGCCAGCAGCCCTAACAGGGGGCGCTGGGAGACCCAGTACTTC. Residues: CASSPNRGRWETQYF. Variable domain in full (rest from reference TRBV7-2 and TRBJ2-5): GAGVSQSPSNKVTEKGKDVELRCDPISGHTALYWYRQSLGQGLEFLIYFQGNSAPDKSGLPSDRFSAERTGGSVSTLTIQRTQQEDSAVYLCASSPNRGRWETQYFGPGTRLLVL.

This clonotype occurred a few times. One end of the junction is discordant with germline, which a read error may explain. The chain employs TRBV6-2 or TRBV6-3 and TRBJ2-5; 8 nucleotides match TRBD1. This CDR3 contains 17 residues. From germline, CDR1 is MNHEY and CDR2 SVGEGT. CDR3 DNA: TGTGCCAGCAGTTACCTGTTTGACAGGGGCACTCAAGAGACCCAGTATTTC. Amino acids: CASSYLFDRGTQETQYF.

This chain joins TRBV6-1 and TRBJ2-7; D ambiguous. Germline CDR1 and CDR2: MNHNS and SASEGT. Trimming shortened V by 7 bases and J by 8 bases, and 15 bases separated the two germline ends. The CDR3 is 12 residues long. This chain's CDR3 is CASTSGIGQQYF. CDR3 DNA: TGTGCCAGCACCTCTGGGATCGGGCAGCAGTACTTC.

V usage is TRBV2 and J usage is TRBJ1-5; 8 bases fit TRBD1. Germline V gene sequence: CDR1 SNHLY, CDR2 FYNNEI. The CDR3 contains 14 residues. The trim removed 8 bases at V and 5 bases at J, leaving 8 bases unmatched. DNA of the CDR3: TGTGCCAGCGGGCTGGACAGGGCGGATCAGCCCCAGCATTTT. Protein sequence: CASGLDRADQPQHF. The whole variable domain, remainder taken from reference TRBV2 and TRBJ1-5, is EPEVTQTPSHQVTQMGQEVILRCVPISNHLYFYWYRQILGQKVEFLVSFYNNEISEKSEIFDDQFSVERPDGSNFTLKIRSTKLEDSAMYFCASGLDRADQPQHFGDGTRLSIL.

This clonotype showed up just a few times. CDR3 coding DNA: TGTGCCAGCAGGCCCAATCAGGGAGCGGGGAACACTGAAGCTTTCTTT. It yields the protein CASRPNQGAGNTEAFF. This chain connects TRBV2 to TRBJ1-1, with TRBD1 as a possible D gene (5 bases). This CDR3 contains 16 residues. CDR1 SNHLY and CDR2 FYNNEI come from the germline V gene. V gave up 6 bases and J gave up 1 base, with 18 bases separating them.

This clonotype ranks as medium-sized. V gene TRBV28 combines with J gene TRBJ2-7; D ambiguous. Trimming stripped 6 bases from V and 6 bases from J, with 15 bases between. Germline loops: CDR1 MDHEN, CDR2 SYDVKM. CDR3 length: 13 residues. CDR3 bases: TGTGCCAGCAGAAGGTCGGGTTCCCTCGAGCAGTACTTC. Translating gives CASRRSGSLEQYF. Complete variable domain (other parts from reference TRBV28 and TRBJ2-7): DVKVTQSSRYLVKRTGEKVFLECVQDMDHENMFWYRQDPGLGLRLIYFSYDVKMKEKGDIPEGYSVSREKKERFSLILESASTNQTSMYLCASRRSGSLEQYFGPGTRLTVT.

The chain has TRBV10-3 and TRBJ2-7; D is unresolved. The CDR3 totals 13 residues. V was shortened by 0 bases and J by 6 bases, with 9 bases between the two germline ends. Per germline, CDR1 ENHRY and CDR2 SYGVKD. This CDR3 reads CAISESVSTEQYF. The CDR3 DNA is TGTGCCATCAGTGAGTCGGTCAGCACCGAGCAGTACTTC.

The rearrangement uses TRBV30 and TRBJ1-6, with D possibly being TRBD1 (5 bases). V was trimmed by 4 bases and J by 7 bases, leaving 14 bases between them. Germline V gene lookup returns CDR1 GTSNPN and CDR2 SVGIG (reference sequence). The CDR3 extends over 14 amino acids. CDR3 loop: CAWTPGAYNSPLHF. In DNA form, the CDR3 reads TGTGCCTGGACACCCGGGGCTTACAATTCACCCCTCCACTTT.

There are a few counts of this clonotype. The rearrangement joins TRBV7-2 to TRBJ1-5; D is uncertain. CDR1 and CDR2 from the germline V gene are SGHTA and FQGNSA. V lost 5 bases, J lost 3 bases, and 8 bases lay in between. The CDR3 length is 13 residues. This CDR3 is CASSPSYNQPQHF. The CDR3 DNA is TGTGCCAGCAGCCCTAGTTACAATCAGCCCCAGCATTTT. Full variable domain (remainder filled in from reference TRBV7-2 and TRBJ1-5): GAGVSQSPSNKVTEKGKDVELRCDPISGHTALYWYRQSLGQGLEFLIYFQGNSAPDKSGLPSDRFSAERTGGSVSTLTIQRTQQEDSAVYLCASSPSYNQPQHFGDGTRLSIL.

The CDR3 bases are TGTGCCAGCAGTTACTCGGGGGCTGCGGAGCGCCAAGAGACCCAGTACTTC. This gives the protein CASSYSGAAERQETQYF. This rearrangement joins TRBV6-8 to TRBJ2-5; the D gene is possibly TRBD1 (6 bases). V lost 0 bases and J 1 base, leaving 15 bases between the germline ends. The CDR3 totals 17 residues. Looked up from germline, CDR1 is MNHGY and CDR2 is SAAAGT.

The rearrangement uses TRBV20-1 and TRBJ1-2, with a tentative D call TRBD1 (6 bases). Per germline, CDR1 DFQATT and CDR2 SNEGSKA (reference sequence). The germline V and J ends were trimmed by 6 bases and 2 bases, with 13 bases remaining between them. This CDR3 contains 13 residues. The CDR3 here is CSAPSGGNYGYTF. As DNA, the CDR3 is TGCAGTGCCCCGTCGGGGGGCAACTATGGCTACACCTTC.

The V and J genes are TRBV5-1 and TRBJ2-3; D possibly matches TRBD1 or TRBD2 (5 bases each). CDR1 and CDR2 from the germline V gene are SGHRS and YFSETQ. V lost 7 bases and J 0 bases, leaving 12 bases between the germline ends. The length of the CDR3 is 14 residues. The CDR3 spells CASRLGVSTDTQYF. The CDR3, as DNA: TGCGCCAGCCGCCTGGGGGTGAGCACAGATACGCAGTATTTT.

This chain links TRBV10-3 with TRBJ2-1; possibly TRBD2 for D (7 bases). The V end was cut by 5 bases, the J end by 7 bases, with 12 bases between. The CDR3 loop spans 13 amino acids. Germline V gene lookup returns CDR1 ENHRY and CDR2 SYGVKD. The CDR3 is CAISTGTNNEQFF. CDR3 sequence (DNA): TGTGCCATCAGTACAGGGACTAATAATGAGCAGTTCTTC.

The CDR3 sequence is CSAHGQGPKETQYF. The CDR3 DNA sequence: TGCAGTGCCCACGGACAGGGGCCCAAAGAGACCCAGTACTTC. The gene calls are TRBV20-1 and TRBJ2-5, with TRBD1 identical over 9 bases. The CDR3 extends over 14 amino acids. Trimming took 6 bases from V and 3 from J; bases not matched to a gene: 8. Germline CDR1 reads DFQATT; CDR2 reads SNEGSKA (reference sequence).

CDR3 loop: CASSLNVGSPLHF. DNA for the CDR3: TGTGCCAGCAGCCTAAACGTGGGTTCACCCCTCCACTTT. The rearrangement uses TRBV6-1 and TRBJ1-6, with unresolved D. Germline CDR1 MNHNS, CDR2 SASEGT. The CDR3 runs to 13 residues. Trimming left V 6 bases short and J 9 bases short, with 12 bases between.

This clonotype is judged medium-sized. The CDR3 is CASNSGTGGSPLHF. Written as DNA, the CDR3 is TGTGCCAGTAACTCCGGGACAGGGGGCTCACCCCTCCACTTT. This chain joins TRBV19 and TRBJ1-6; TRBD1 aligns across 12 bases. V lost 7 bases, J lost 10 bases, and 5 bases stayed unmatched. The germline gives CDR1 LNHDA, CDR2 SQIVND (reference sequence). The CDR3 is made up of 14 amino acids. Drawing the rest from reference TRBV19 and TRBJ1-6, the complete variable domain is DGGITQSPKYLFRKEGQNVTLSCEQNLNHDAMYWYRQDPGQGLRLIYYSQIVNDFQKGDIAEGYSVSREKKESFPLTVTSAQKNPTAFYLCASNSGTGGSPLHFGNGTRLTVT.

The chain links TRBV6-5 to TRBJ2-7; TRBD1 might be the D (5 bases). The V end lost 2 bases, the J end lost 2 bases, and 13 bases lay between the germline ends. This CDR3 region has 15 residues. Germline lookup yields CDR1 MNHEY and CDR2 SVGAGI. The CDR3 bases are TGTGCCAGCAGTTACATTGGCAGGGCCGCCTACGAGCAGTACTTC. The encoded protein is CASSYIGRAAYEQYF.